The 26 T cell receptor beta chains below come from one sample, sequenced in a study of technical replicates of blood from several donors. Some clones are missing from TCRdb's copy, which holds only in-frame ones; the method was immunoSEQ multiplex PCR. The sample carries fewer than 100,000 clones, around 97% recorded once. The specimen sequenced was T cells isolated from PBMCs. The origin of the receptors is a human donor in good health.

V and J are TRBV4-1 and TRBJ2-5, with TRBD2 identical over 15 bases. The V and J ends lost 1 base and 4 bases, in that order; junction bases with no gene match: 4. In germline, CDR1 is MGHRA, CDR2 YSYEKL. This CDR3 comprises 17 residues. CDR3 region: CASSQVAGLAGGETQYF. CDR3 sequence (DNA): TGCGCCAGCAGCCAAGTTGCGGGACTAGCGGGGGGAGAGACCCAGTACTTC.

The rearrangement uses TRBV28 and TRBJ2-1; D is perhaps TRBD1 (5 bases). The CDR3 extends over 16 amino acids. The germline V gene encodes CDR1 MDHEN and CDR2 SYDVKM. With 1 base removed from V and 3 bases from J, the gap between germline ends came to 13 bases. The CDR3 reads CASSLFVREYYNEQFF. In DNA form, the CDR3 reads TGTGCCAGCAGTTTATTTGTCAGGGAATACTACAATGAGCAGTTCTTC.

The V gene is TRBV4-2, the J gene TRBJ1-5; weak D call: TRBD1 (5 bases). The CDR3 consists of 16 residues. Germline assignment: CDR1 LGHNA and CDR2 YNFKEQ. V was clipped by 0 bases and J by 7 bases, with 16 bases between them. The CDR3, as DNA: TGTGCCAGCAGCCAAGATTCGGCGGGGACCAGGCAGCCCCAGCATTTT. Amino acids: CASSQDSAGTRQPQHF.

CDR3 loop: CASSLRQGGTDTQYF. CDR3 coding DNA: TGCGCCAGCAGCTTGAGACAGGGGGGTACAGATACGCAGTATTTT. The chain is built from TRBV5-1 and TRBJ2-3; 9 positions agree with TRBD1. Germline lookup yields CDR1 SGHRS and CDR2 YFSETQ. CDR3 size: 15 residues. The V gene end was trimmed by 1 base and the J gene end by 3 bases; junction bases not matched to a gene: 3.

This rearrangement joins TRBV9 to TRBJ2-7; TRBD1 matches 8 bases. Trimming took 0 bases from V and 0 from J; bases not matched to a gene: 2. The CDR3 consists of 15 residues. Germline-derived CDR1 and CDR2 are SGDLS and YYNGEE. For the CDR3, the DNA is TGTGCCAGCAGCGTAGCAGGGGGCGTCTCCTACGAGCAGTACTTC. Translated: CASSVAGGVSYEQYF.

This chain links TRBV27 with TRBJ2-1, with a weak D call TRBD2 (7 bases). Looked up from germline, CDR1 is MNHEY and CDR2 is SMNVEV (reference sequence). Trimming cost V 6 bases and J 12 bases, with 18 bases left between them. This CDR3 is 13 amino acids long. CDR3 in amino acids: CASSLGGGGPQFF. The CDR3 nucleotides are TGTGCCAGCAGCCTCGGGGGAGGGGGTCCGCAGTTCTTC.

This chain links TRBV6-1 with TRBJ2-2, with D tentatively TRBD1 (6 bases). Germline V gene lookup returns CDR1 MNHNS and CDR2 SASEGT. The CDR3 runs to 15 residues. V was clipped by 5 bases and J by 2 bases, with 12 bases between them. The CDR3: CASSLPTGNTGELFF. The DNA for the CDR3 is TGTGCCAGCAGTTTACCGACAGGAAACACCGGGGAGCTGTTTTTT.

CDR3 sequence (DNA): TGTGCCATCAGTGTTGGCAGTCTTTACGAGCAGTACTTC. Translation: CAISVGSLYEQYF. This chain connects TRBV10-3 to TRBJ2-7, with unresolved D. In germline, CDR1 is ENHRY, CDR2 SYGVKD. Trimming shortened V by 4 bases and J by 4 bases, and 11 bases separated the two germline ends. The CDR3 contains 13 residues.

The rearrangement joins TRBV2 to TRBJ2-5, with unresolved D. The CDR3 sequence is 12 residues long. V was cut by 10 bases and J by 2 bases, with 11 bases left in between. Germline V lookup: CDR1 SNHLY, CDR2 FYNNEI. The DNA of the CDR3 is TGTGCCACTACTAAATTGCAAGAGACCCAGTACTTC. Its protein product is CATTKLQETQYF.

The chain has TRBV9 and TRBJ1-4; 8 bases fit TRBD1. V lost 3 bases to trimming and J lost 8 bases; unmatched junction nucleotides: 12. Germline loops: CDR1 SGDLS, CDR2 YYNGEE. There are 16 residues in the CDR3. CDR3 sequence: CASSAGSRTGREKLFF. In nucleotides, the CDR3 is TGTGCCAGCAGCGCAGGGTCTCGGACAGGGAGGGAAAAACTGTTTTTT.

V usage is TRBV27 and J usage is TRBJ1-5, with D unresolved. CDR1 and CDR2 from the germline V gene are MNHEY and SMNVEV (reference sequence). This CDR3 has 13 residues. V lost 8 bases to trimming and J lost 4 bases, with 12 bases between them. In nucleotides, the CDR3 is TGTGCCAGCGCGGTTGGTACAAATCAGCCCCAGCATTTT. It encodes CASAVGTNQPQHF.

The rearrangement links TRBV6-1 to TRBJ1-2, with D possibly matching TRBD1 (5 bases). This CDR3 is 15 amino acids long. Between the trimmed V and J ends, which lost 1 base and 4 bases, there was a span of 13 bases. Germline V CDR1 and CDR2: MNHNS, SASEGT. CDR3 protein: CASSEGRGSGYGYTF. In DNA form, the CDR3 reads TGTGCCAGCAGTGAAGGGCGGGGGAGTGGCTATGGCTACACCTTC.

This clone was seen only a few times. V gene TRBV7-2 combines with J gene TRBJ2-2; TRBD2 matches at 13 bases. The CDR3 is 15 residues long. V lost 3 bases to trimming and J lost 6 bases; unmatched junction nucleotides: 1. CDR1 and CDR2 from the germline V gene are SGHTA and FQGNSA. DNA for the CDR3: TGTGCCAGCAGCTTCGGACTAGCGGGAGCCGGGGAGCTGTTTTTT. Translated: CASSFGLAGAGELFF.

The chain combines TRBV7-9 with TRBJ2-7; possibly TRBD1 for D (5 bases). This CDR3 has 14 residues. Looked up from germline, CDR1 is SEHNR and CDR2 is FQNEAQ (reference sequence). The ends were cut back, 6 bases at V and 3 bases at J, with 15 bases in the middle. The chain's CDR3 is CASRDRQGLYEQYF. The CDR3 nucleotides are TGTGCCAGCAGGGACCGGCAGGGCCTCTACGAGCAGTACTTC.

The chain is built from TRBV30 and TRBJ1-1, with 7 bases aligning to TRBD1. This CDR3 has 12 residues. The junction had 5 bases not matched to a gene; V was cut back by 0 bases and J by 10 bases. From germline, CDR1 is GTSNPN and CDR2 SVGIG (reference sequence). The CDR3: CAWSVGQVRAFF. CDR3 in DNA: TGTGCCTGGAGTGTAGGACAGGTGAGAGCTTTCTTT. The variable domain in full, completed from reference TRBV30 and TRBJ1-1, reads SQTIHQWPATLVQPVGSPLSLECTVEGTSNPNLYWYRQAAGRGLQLLFYSVGIGQISSEVPQNLSASRPQDRQFILSSKKLLLSDSGFYLCAWSVGQVRAFFGQGTRLTVV.

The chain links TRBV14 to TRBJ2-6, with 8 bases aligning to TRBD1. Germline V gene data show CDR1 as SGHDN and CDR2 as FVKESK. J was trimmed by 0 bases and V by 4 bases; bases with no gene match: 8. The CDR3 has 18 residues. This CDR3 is CASSPYTGGLSGANVLTF. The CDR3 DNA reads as TGTGCCAGCAGCCCTTACACAGGGGGGCTCTCTGGGGCCAACGTCCTGACTTTC. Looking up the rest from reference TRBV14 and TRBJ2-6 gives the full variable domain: EAGVTQFPSHSVIEKGQTVTLRCDPISGHDNLYWYRRVMGKEIKFLLHFVKESKQDESGMPNNRFLAERTGGTYSTLKVQPAELEDSGVYFCASSPYTGGLSGANVLTFGAGSRLTVL.

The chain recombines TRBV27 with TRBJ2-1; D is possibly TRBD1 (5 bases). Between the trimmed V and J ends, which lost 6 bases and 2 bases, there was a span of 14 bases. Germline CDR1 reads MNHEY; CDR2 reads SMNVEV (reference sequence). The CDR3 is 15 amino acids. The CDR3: CASRPDSPPYNEQFF. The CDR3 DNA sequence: TGTGCCAGCAGACCTGACAGCCCCCCCTACAATGAGCAGTTCTTC.

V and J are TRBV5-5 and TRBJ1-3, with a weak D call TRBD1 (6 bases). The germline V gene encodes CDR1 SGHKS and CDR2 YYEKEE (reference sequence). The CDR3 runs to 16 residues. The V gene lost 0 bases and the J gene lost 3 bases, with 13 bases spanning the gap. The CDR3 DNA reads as TGTGCCAGCAGCTTGGGTTCAGGGGCGCTTGGAAACACCATATATTTT. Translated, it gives CASSLGSGALGNTIYF.

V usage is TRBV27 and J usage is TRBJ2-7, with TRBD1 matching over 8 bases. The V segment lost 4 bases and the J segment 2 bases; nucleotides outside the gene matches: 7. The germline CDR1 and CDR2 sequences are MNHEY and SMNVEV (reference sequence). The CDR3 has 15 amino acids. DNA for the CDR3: TGTGCCAGCAGTTCCACGACAGGGGCTCCCTACGAGCAGTACTTC. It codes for CASSSTTGAPYEQYF.

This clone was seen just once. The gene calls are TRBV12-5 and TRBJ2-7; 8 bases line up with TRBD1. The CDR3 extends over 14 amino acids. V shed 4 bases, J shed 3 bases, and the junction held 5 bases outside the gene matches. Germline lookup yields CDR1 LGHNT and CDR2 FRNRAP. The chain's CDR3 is CASGYRTGNYEQYF. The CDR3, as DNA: TGTGCTAGTGGTTACCGGACAGGGAACTACGAGCAGTACTTC.

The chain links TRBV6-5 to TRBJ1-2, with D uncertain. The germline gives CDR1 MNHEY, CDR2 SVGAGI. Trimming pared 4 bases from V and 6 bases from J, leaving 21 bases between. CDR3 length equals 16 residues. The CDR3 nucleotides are TGTGCCAGCAGTTCCCCCCGTTGGAGGGCAGAGGATGGCTACACCTTC. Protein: CASSSPRWRAEDGYTF.

CDR3 loop: CASSFTGSYEQYF. The CDR3 coding sequence is TGTGCCAGCAGTTTTACAGGTTCCTACGAGCAGTACTTC. This sequence joins TRBV27 and TRBJ2-7; D may be TRBD1 (5 bases). Germline V gives CDR1 MNHEY, CDR2 SMNVEV (reference sequence). The CDR3 extends over 13 amino acids. V lost 3 bases, J lost 1 base, and 7 bases lay in between.

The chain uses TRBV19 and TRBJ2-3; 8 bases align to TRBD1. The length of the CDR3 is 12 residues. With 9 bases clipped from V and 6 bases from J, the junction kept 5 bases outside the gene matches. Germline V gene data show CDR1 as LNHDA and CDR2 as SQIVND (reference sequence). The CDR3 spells CASRQGTDTQYF. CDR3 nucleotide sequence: TGTGCCAGCAGACAGGGGACCGATACGCAGTATTTT.

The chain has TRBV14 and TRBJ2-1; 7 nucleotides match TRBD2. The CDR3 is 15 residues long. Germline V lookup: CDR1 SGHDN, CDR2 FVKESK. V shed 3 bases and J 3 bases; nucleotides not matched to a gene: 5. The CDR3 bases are TGTGCCAGCAGCCAGTTTGGGGGGGGCTACAATGAGCAGTTCTTC. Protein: CASSQFGGGYNEQFF.

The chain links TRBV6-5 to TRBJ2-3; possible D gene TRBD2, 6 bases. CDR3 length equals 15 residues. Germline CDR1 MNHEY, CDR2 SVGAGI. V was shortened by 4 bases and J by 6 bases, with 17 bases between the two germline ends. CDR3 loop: CASSSGLRSLDTQYF. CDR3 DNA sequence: TGTGCCAGCAGTTCCGGACTAAGGTCTTTGGATACGCAGTATTTT.

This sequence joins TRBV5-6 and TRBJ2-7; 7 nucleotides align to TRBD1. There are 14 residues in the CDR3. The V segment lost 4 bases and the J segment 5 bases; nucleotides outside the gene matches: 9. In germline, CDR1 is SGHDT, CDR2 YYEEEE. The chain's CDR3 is CASSITGDPDEQYF. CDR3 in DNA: TGTGCCAGCAGCATAACAGGGGACCCCGACGAGCAGTACTTC.